This is a list of T cell receptor beta chains from one sample in a study of blood T cell repertoires in COVID-19. The data were produced by immunoSEQ multiplex PCR, yet TCRdb's version contains in-frame clones alone and is incomplete. The sample records around 250,000 clones, roughly 80% being singletons. Sequencing used PBMCs or T cells enriched from blood (not recorded which). These receptors were taken from a man aged 40-50 years who had been exposed to COVID-19. Both conserved end residues are part of each CDR3. The D gene is left open where the match is weak. Some rows mark clone size as missing; the rest say once, few, many or name a class of expanded clone.

NA | TRBJ2-2 | TRBV10-1 | NA | TGCGCCAGCAGTCCCGAGATCCTGAACACCGGGGAGCTGTTTTTT | CASSPEILNTGELFF
TRBD1 | TRBJ1-4 | TRBV12-3/TRBV12-4 | NA | TGTGCCAGCAGTCAACAGGGGGTGTTGCTGTTTTTT | CASSQQGVLLFF
TRBD2 | TRBJ2-7 | TRBV15 | NA | TGTGCCACCAGCAGAGACCATCTAGCGGGATCCTACGAGCAGTACTTC | CATSRDHLAGSYEQYF
TRBD1 | TRBJ1-2 | TRBV19 | NA | TGTGCCAGTAGTCCTCGCAAACGACAGGGGTATGGCTACACCTTC | CASSPRKRQGYGYTF
TRBD1 | TRBJ2-1 | TRBV9 | NA | TGTGCCAGCAGCGTAGCTTCCCAGGGGGCCTCCTACAATGAGCAGTTCTTC | CASSVASQGASYNEQFF
NA | TRBJ1-1 | TRBV27 | NA | TGTGCCAGCAACCCGAGATTCGGCACTGAAGCTTTCTTT | CASNPRFGTEAFF
NA | TRBJ1-2 | TRBV25-1 | NA | TGTGCCAGCAGTGAAACGGAGAACTATGGCTACACCTTC | CASSETENYGYTF
TRBD1 | TRBJ2-1 | TRBV14 | NA | TGTGCCAGCAGTCTACAGGGGTTTGAGCAGTTCTTC | CASSLQGFEQFF
TRBD1 | TRBJ1-3 | TRBV11-2 | once | TGTGCCAGCAGCTTAGATCGAAGGACAGGGAAAGGAAACACCATATATTTT | CASSLDRRTGKGNTIYF
TRBD1 | TRBJ1-4 | TRBV19 | NA | TGTGCCAGTAACCCCCGGGGACAGGGGGCCAGGAAGGGTGAAAAACTGTTTTTT | CASNPRGQGARKGEKLFF
TRBD2 | TRBJ2-7 | TRBV18 | NA | TGTGCCAGCTCACCGAGCCTAGCGGGAGGGTTTGGGGAGCAGTACTTC | CASSPSLAGGFGEQYF
NA | TRBJ2-3 | TRBV25-1 | NA | TGTGCCAGCAGTTCAGCGGGAGAACAGGGGATTCCAGATACGCAGTATTTT | CASSSAGEQGIPDTQYF
NA | TRBJ2-5 | TRBV18 | once | TGTGCCAGCTCACCAGGCAGTGCCCGTGAGACCCAGTACTTC | CASSPGSARETQYF
NA | TRBJ2-7 | TRBV9 | NA | TGTGCCAGCAGCGTAGTTGCGGAGTCCTACGAGCAGTACTTC | CASSVVAESYEQYF
NA | TRBJ2-1 | TRBV11-3 | NA | TGTGCCAGCAGGTCGGAGCGGCCCTACAATGAGCAGTTCTTC | CASRSERPYNEQFF
TRBD2 | TRBJ2-7 | TRBV7-9 | NA | TGTGCCAGCAGCTCATTGGCGGGAGGAAGGGAGCAGTACTTC | CASSSLAGGREQYF